The clone carrying this TCR beta chain was counted once. Every patient had mismatch repair deficiency by PCR or immunohistochemistry. The assay was immunoSEQ multiplex PCR, and TCRdb's table has in-frame clones only and misses some. The data hold some 120,000 clones, with roughly 86% observed a single time. This specimen belongs to a study of PD-1 blockade in mismatch repair-deficient tumors. V was trimmed by 3 bases and J by 1 base, leaving 10 bases between them. The CDR3 length is 14 residues. Germline CDR1 reads SGHTS; CDR2 reads YDEGEE. The sequence was obtained from an adult with mismatch repair-deficient cancer. The sample here was peripheral blood, taken just under 74 weeks after starting pembrolizumab. This chain joins TRBV5-8 and TRBJ1-1; D gene unclear. CDR3 residues: CASSYQTWNTEAFF. As DNA, the CDR3 is TGTGCCAGCAGCTACCAGACATGGAACACTGAAGCTTTCTTT.